This T cell receptor beta chain originates from a study of T cells after yellow fever vaccination. Study findings and constraints: Weaker overall was a secondary response that nonetheless peaked faster, on day 5 versus 15.

TCR cDNA was made by 5'RACE template switching, adding a universal primer site and UMIs. One entry per CDR3 protein, called by TCRdb with MiXCR from the 5' RACE reads. The sample records hundreds of thousands of distinct CDR3 sequences, roughly 13% being singletons. Germline V gene data show CDR1 as SGHRS and CDR2 as YFSETQ. The CDR3 covers 14 residues. The V gene lost 0 bases and the J gene lost 8 bases, with 12 bases spanning the gap. This clonotype turned up a few times. As yet, its antigen is unknown. The chain couples TRBV5-1 to TRBJ2-1, with unresolved D. This TCR derives from a man aged 25 to 40 who received the YFV17D yellow fever vaccine. The sequencing used PBMCs, collected on the day of the yellow fever booster vaccination. The chain's CDR3 is CASSLDPQSHEQFF. The CDR3, as DNA: TGCGCCAGCAGCTTGGACCCCCAGAGTCATGAGCAGTTCTTC.